This T cell receptor (beta chain) derives from a study of T cell changes during pregnancy in multiple sclerosis. In germline, CDR1 is SGHAT, CDR2 FQNNGV. The CDR3 is made up of 14 amino acids. V lost 1 base to trimming and J lost 5 bases, with 11 bases between them. Measured with immunoSEQ multiplex PCR; TCRdb has only the in-frame clones, and not every one. In the table there are approximately 90,000 clones, about nine tenths of which are singletons. The chain recombines TRBV11-2 with TRBJ1-2; a weak D match, TRBD1 (5 bases). This receptor was obtained from a female donor in good health, enrolled as a control in a pregnancy study. This specimen was peripheral blood, taken after pregnancy. The CDR3, as DNA: TGTGCCAGCAGCTTAGTAGGCGGGGGGTATGGCTACACCTTC. It encodes CASSLVGGGYGYTF.